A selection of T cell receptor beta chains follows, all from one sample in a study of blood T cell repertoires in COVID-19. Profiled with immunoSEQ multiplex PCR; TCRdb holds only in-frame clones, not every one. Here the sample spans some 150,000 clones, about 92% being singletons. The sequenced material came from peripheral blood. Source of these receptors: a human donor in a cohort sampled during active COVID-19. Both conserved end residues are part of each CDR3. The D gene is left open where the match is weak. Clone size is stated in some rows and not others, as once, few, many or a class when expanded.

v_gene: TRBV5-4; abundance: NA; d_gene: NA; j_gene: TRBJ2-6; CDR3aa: CASSLAGRARSGANVLTF; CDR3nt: TGTGCCAGCAGCTTGGCGGGCAGGGCACGCTCTGGGGCCAACGTCCTGACTTTC
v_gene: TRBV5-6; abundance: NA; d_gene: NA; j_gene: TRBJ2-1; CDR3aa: CASSLDGGNEQFF; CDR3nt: TGTGCCAGCAGCTTGGACGGGGGAAATGAGCAGTTCTTC
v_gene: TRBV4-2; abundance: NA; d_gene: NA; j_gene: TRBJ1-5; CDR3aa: CASSQDVAGYQPQHF; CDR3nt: TGTGCCAGCAGCCAAGATGTGGCAGGGTATCAGCCCCAGCATTTT
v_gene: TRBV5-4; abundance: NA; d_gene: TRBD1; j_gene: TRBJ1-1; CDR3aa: CASSQHQGVNTEAFF; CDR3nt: TGTGCCAGCAGCCAACATCAGGGGGTGAACACTGAAGCTTTCTTT
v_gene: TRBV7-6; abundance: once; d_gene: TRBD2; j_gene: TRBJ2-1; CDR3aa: CASSFSGGARSYNEQFF; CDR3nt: TGTGCCAGCAGCTTTAGCGGGGGGGCTCGGTCCTACAATGAGCAGTTCTTC
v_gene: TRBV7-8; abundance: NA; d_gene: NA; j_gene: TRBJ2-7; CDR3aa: CASSSDREEYEQYF; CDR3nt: TGTGCCAGCAGTAGCGACAGGGAGGAATACGAGCAGTACTTC
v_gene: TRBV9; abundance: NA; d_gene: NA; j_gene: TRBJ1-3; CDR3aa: CASSTGTSSGNTIYF; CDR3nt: TGTGCCAGCAGCACGGGAACAAGCTCTGGAAACACCATATATTTT
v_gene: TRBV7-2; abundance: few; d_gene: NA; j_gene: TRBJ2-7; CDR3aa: CASSLSGTTYEQYF; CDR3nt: TGTGCCAGCAGCTTATCCGGCACTACCTACGAGCAGTACTTC
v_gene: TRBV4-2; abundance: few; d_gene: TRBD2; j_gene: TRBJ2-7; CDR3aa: CASSQDTPSGNIPSYEQYF; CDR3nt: TGTGCCAGCAGCCAAGATACGCCTAGCGGGAATATCCCCTCCTACGAGCAGTACTTC
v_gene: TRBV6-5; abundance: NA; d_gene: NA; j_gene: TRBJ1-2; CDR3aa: CASSYSEGEKGYTF; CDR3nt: TGTGCCAGCAGTTACTCTGAGGGAGAGAAAGGCTACACCTTC
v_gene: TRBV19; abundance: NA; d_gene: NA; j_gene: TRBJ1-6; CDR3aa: CASSTGVGNSPLHF; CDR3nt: TGTGCCAGTAGTACGGGGGTAGGGAATTCACCCCTCCACTTT
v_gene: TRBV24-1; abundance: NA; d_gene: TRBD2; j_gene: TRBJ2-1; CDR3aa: CATSDSGGVYNEQFF; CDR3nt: TGTGCCACCAGTGATAGTGGGGGGGTTTACAATGAGCAGTTCTTC
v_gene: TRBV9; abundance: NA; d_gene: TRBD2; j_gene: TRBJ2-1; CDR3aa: CASSVGGQGGNEQFF; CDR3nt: TGTGCCAGCAGCGTAGGAGGGCAGGGAGGGAATGAGCAGTTCTTC
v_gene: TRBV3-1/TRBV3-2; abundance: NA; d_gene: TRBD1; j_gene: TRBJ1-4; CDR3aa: CASSPLRQGQGEKLFF; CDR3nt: TGTGCCAGCAGCCCTTTACGACAGGGGCAGGGTGAAAAACTGTTTTTT
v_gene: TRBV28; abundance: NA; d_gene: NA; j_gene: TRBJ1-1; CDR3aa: CASSSHMNTEAFF; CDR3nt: TGTGCCAGCAGTTCCCACATGAACACTGAAGCTTTCTTT
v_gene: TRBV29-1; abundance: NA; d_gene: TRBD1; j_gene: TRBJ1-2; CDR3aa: CSGGTEYGYTF; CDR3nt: TGCAGCGGGGGGACAGAGTATGGCTACACCTTC
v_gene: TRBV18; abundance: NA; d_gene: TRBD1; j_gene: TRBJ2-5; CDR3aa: CASSRGRGHQETQYF; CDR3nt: TGTGCCAGCTCACGGGGCAGGGGGCACCAAGAGACCCAGTACTTC
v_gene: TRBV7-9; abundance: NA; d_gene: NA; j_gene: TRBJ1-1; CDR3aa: CASSTRQDLNTEAFF; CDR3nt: TGTGCCAGCAGCACCCGACAGGACTTGAACACTGAAGCTTTCTTT
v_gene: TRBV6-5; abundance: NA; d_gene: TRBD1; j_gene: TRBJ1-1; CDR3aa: CASSYDRGGNTEAFF; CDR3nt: TGTGCCAGCAGTTATGACAGGGGTGGGAACACTGAAGCTTTCTTT
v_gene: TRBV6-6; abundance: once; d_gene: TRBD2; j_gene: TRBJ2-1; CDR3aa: CASTWGGEQFF; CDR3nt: TGTGCCAGCACCTGGGGGGGTGAGCAGTTCTTC
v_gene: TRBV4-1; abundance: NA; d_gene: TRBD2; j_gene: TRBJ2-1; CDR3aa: CASSPWYSGASHEQFF; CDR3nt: TGCGCCAGCAGCCCCTGGTACAGCGGGGCCTCACATGAGCAGTTCTTC
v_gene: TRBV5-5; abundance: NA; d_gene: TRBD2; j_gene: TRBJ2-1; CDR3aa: CASSLGPSGGSEQFF; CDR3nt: TGTGCCAGCAGCTTGGGGCCTAGCGGGGGCAGTGAGCAGTTCTTC
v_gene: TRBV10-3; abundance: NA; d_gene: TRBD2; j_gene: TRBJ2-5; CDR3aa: CAIKPSGGAGETQYF; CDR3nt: TGTGCCATCAAGCCTAGCGGGGGGGCGGGAGAGACCCAGTACTTC
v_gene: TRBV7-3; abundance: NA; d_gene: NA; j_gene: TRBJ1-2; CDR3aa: CASSLAFNRDPGGYTF; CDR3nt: TGTGCCAGCAGCCTAGCTTTTAACAGGGACCCGGGCGGCTACACCTTC
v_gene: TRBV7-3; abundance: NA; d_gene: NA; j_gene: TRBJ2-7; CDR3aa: CASSLYGSYEQYF; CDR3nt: TGTGCCAGCAGCTTATACGGCTCCTACGAGCAGTACTTC
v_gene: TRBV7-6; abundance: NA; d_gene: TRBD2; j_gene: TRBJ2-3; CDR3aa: CASSLSVRGGLADTQYF; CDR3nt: TGTGCCAGCAGCTTATCGGTGCGGGGGGGCCTGGCAGATACGCAGTATTTT
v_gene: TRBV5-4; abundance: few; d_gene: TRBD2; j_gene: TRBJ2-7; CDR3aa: CASSSERGPRGEQYF; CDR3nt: TGTGCCAGCAGCTCAGAGCGGGGTCCACGGGGCGAGCAGTACTTC
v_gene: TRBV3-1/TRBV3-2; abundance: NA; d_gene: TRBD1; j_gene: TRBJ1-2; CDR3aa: CASSRGQGAWGYTF; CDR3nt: TGTGCCAGCAGCCGAGGACAGGGGGCTTGGGGCTACACCTTC
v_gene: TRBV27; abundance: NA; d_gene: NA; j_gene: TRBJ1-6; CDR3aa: CASRLQGYNSPLHF; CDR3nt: TGTGCCAGCAGGTTACAGGGCTATAATTCACCCCTCCACTTT
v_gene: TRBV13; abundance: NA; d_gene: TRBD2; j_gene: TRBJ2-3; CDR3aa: CASSSSGTSGTDTQYF; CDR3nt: TGTGCCAGCAGCTCGTCCGGGACTAGCGGCACAGATACGCAGTATTTT
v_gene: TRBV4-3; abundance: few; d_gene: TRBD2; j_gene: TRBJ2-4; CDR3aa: CASSQDSGTSNIQYF; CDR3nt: TGCGCCAGCAGCCAAGATTCGGGGACTAGTAACATTCAGTACTTC
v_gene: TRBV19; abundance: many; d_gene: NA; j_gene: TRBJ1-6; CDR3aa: CASNPGLGMASPLHF; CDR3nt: TGTGCCAGTAATCCAGGGTTAGGGATGGCGTCACCCCTCCACTTT
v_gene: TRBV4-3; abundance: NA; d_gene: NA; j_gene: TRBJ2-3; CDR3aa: CASSQGLGLDSDTQYF; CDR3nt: TGCGCCAGCAGCCAAGGACTAGGCTTGGACTCGGATACGCAGTATTTT
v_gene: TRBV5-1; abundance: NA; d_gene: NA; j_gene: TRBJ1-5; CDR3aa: CASSLSGLSNQPQHF; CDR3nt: TGCGCCAGCAGCTTGTCAGGGCTATCAAATCAGCCCCAGCATTTT
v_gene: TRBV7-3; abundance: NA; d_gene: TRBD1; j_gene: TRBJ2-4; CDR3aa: CASSLGTGVGNIQYF; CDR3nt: TGTGCCAGCAGCTTAGGGACAGGGGTTGGAAACATTCAGTACTTC
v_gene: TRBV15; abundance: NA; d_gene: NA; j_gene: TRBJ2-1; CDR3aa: CATSRGYRDEQFF; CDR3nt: TGTGCCACCAGCAGAGGGTACAGGGATGAGCAGTTCTTC
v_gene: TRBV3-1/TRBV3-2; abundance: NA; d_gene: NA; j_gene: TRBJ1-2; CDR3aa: CASSQELGGYGYTF; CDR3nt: TGTGCCAGCAGCCAAGAATTAGGGGGCTATGGCTACACCTTC
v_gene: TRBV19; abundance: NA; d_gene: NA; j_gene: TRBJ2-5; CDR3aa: CASSIGRGQETQYF; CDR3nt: TGTGCCAGTAGTATCGGCAGGGGACAAGAGACCCAGTACTTC
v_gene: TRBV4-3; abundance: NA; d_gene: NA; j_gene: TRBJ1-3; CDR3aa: CASSQGWRAEGGTIYF; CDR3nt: TGCGCCAGCAGCCAAGGCTGGCGCGCCGAGGGAGGCACCATATATTTT
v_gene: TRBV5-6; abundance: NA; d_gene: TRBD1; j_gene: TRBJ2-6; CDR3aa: CASSSYRDSGANVLTF; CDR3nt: TGTGCCAGCAGCTCGTACAGGGACAGTGGGGCCAACGTCCTGACTTTC
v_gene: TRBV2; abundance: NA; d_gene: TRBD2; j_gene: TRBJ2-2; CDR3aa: CASSLAGSTGELFF; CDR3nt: TGTGCCAGCAGCCTAGCGGGGAGCACCGGGGAGCTGTTTTTT
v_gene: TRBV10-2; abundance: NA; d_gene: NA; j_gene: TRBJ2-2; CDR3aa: CASSEAGRTGELFF; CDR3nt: TGCGCCAGCAGTGAGGCAGGGCGGACCGGGGAGCTGTTTTTT
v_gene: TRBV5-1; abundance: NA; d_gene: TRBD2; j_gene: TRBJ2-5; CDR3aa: CASSPRTSARETQYF; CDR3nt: TGCGCCAGCAGCCCGCGGACTAGCGCGAGAGAGACCCAGTACTTC
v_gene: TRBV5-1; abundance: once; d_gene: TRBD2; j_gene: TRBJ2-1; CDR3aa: CASSRMTGGAINEQFF; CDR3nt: TGCGCCAGCAGTCGGATGACCGGGGGGGCAATCAATGAGCAGTTCTTC
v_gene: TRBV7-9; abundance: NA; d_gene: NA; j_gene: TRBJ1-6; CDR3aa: CASSFAATASSYNSPLHF; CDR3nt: TGTGCCAGCAGCTTCGCGGCGACGGCGAGCTCCTATAATTCACCCCTCCACTTT
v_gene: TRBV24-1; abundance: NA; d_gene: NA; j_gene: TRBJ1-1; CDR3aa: CATSFHRDKNTEAFF; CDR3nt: TGTGCCACCAGTTTTCACAGGGACAAGAACACTGAAGCTTTCTTT
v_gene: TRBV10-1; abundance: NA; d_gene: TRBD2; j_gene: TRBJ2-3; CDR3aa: CASSRGLAASTDTQYF; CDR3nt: TGCGCCAGCAGCCGCGGACTAGCCGCCAGCACAGATACGCAGTATTTT
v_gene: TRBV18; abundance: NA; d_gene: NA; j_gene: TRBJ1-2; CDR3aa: CASSRDSYTF; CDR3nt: TGTGCCAGCTCGCGCGACAGCTACACCTTC
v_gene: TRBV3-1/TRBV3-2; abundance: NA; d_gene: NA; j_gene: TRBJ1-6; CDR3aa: CASSIGHRTNSPLHF; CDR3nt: TGTGCCAGCAGTATAGGACACCGCACTAATTCACCCCTCCACTTT
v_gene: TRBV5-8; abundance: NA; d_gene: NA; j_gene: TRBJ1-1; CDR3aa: CASSLVWGGEAFF; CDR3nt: TGTGCCAGCAGCTTGGTTTGGGGGGGTGAAGCTTTCTTT
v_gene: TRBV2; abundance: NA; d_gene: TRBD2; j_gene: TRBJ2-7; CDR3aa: CASRPGLRTYEQYF; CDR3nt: TGTGCCAGCAGGCCGGGACTAAGGACCTACGAGCAGTACTTC
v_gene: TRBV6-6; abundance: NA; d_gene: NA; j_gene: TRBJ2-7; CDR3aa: CASSYSAGSYEQYF; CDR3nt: TGTGCCAGCAGTTACTCTGCAGGCTCCTACGAGCAGTACTTC